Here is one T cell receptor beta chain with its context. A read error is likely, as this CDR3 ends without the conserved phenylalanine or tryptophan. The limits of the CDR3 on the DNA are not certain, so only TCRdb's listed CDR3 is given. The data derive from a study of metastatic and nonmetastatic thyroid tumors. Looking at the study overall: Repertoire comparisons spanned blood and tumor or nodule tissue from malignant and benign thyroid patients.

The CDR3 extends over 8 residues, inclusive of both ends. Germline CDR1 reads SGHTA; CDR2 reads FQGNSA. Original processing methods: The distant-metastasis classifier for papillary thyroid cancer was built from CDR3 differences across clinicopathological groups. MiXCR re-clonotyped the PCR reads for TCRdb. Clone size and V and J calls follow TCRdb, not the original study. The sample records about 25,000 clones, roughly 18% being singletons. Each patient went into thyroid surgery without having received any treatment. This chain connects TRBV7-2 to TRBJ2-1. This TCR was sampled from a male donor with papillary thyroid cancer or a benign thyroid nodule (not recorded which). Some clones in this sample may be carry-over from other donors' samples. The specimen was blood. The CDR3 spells CASSLAGS.